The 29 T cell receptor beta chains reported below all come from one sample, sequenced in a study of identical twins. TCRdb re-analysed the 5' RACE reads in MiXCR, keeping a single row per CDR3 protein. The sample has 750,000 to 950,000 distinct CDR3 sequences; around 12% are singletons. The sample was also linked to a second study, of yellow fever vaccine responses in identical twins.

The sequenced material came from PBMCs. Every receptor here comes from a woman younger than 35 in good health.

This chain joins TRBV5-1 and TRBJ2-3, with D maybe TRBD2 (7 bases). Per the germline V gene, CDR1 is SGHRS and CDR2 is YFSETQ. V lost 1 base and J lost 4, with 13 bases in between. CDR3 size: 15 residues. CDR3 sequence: CASSLFGGPADTQYF. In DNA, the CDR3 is TGCGCCAGCAGCTTGTTCGGGGGGCCGGCAGATACGCAGTATTTT.

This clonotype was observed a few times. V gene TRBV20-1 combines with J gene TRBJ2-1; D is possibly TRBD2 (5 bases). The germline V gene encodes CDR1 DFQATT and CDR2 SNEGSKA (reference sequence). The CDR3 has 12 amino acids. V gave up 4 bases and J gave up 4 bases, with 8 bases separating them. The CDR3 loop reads CSATLGYNEQFF. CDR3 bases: TGCAGTGCTACACTAGGGTACAATGAGCAGTTCTTC.

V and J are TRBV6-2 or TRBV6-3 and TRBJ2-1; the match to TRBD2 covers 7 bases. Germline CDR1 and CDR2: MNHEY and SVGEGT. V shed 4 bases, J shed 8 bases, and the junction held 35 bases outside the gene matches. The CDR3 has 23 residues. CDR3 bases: TGTGCCAGCAGTTGGGAACCGGGACTACCCCAGCGTAGGCCCCCTTCCCTTACTTATGAGCAGTTCTTC. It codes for CASSWEPGLPQRRPPSLTYEQFF.

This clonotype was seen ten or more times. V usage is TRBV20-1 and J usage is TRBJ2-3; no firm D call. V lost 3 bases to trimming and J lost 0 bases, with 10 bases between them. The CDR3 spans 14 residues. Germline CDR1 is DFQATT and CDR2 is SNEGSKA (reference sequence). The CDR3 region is CSARGPGSTDTQYF. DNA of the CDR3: TGCAGTGCTAGGGGCCCCGGGAGCACAGATACGCAGTATTTT.

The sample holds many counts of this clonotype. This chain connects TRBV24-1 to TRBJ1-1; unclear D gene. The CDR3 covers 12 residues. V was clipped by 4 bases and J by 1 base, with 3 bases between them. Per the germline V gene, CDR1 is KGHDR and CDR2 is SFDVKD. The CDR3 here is CATSDRNTEAFF. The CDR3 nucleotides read TGTGCCACCAGTGACCGGAACACTGAAGCTTTCTTT.

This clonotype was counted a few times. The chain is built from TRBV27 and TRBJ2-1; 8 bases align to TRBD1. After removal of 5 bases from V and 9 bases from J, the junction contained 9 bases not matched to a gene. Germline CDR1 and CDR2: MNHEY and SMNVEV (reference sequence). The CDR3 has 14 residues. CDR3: CASSRARGHVEQFF. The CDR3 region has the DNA TGTGCCAGCAGTCGCGCCAGGGGGCATGTTGAGCAGTTCTTC.

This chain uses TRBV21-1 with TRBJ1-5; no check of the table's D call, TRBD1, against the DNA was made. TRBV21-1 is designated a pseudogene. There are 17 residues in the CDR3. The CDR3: CASSKGGTGCANQPQHF. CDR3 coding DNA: TGTGCCAGCAGCAAAGGGGGTACAGGGTGCGCCAATCAGCCCCAGCATTTT.

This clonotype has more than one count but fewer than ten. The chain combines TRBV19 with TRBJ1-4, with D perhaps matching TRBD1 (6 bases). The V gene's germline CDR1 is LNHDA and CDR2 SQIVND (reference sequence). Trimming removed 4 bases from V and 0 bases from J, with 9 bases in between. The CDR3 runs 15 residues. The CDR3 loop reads CASSTNRATNEKLFF. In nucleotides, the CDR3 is TGTGCCAGTAGTACGAACAGGGCAACTAATGAAAAACTGTTTTTT.

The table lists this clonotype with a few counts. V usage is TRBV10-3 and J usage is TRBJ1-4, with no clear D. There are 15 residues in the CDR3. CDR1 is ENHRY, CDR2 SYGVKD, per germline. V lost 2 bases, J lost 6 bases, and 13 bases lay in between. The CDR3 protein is CAISESSVLDEKLFF. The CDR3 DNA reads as TGTGCCATCAGTGAGAGCTCAGTCCTTGATGAAAAACTGTTTTTT.

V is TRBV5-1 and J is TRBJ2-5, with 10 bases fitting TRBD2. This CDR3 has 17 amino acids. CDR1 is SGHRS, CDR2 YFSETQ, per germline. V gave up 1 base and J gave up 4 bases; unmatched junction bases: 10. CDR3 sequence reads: CASSLPLLAGHGETQYF. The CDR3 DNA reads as TGCGCCAGCAGCTTGCCTTTACTAGCGGGACACGGAGAGACCCAGTACTTC.

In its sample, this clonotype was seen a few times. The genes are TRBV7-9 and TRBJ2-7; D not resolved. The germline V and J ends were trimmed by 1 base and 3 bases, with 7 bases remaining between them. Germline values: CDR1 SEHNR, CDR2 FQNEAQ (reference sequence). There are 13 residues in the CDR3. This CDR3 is CASSLGNHYEQYV. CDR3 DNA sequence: TGTGCCAGCAGCTTAGGGAACCACTACGAGCAGTACGTC.

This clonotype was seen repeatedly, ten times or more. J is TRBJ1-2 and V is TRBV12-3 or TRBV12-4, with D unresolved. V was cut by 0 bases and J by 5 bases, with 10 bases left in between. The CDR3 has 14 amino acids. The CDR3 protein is CASSLAGGRYGYTF. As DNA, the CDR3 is TGTGCCAGCAGTTTAGCGGGAGGGAGGTATGGCTACACCTTC.

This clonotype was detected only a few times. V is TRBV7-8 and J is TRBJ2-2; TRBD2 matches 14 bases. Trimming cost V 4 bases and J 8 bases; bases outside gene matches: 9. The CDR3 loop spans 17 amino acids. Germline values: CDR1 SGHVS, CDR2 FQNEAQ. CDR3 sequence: CASSSGTSGGRVGELFF. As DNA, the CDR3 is TGTGCCAGCAGCTCCGGGACTAGCGGGGGTCGAGTGGGGGAGCTGTTTTTT.

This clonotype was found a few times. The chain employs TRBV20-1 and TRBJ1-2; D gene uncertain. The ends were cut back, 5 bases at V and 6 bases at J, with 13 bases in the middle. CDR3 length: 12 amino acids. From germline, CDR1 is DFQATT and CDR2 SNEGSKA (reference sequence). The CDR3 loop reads CSASPPRNGYTF. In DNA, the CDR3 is TGCAGTGCTTCGCCCCCAAGGAATGGCTACACCTTC.

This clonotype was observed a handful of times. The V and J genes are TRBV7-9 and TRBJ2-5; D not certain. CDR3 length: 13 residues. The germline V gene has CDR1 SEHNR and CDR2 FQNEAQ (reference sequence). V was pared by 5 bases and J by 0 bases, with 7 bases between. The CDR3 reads CASSRMYQETQYF. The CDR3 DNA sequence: TGTGCCAGCAGCCGGATGTACCAAGAGACCCAGTACTTC.

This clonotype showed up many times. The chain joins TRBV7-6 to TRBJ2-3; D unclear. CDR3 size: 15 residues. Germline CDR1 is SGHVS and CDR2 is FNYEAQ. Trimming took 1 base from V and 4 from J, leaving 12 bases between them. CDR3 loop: CASSLVGVGSDTQYF. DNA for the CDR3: TGTGCCAGCAGCTTAGTCGGAGTGGGCTCAGATACGCAGTATTTT.

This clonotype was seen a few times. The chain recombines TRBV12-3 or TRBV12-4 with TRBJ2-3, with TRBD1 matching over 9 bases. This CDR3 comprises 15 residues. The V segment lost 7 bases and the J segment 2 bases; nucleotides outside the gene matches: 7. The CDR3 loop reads CASTQTGGPTDTQYF. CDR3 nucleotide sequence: TGTGCCAGCACCCAAACAGGGGGCCCCACAGATACGCAGTATTTT.

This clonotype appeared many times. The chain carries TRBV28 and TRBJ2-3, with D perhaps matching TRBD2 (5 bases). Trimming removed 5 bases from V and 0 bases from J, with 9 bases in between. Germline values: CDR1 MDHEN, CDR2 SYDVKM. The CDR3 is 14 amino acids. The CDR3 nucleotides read TGTGCCAGCAGTCCCAGGACTAGCACAGATACGCAGTATTTT. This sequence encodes CASSPRTSTDTQYF.

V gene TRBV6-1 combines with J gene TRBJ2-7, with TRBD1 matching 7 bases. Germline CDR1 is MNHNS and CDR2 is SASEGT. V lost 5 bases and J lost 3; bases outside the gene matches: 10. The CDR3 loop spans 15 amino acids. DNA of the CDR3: TGTGCCAGCAGTAAAGACAGGGCCAGGTACTACGAGCAGTACGTC. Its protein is CASSKDRARYYEQYV.

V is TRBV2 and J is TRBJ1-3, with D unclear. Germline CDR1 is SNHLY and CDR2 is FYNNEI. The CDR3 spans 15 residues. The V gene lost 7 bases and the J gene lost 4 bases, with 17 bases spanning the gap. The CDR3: CASNPDFGVGNTIYF. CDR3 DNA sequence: TGTGCCAGCAACCCGGACTTCGGAGTCGGAAACACCATATATTTT.

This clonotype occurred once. CDR3 residues: CASRGQGRIETQYF. The CDR3 bases are TGTGCCAGCCGGGGACAGGGGAGAATAGAGACCCAGTACTTC. This rearrangement joins TRBV11-2 to TRBJ2-5, with 10 nucleotides matching TRBD1. The CDR3 has 14 amino acids. After removal of 8 bases from V and 4 bases from J, the junction contained 7 bases not matched to a gene. From germline, CDR1 is SGHAT and CDR2 FQNNGV.

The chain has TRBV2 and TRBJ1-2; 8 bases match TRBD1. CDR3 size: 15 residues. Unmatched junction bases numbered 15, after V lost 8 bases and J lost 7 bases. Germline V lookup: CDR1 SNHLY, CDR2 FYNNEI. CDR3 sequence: CASDPTGAQRGGYTF. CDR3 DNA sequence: TGTGCCAGCGATCCGACAGGGGCCCAGAGGGGTGGCTACACCTTC.

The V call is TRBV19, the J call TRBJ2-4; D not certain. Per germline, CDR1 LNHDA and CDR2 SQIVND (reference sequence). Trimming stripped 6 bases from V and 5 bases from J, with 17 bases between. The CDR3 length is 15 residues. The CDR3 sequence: CASRGNRAGENIQYF. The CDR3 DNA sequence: TGTGCCAGTAGAGGTAATCGTGCCGGTGAAAACATTCAGTACTTC.

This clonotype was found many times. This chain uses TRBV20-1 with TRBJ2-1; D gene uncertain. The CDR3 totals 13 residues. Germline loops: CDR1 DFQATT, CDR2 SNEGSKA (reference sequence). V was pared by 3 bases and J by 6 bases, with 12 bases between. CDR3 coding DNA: TGCAGTGCTAGCCTCCGGGCCACCAATGAGCAGTTCTTC. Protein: CSASLRATNEQFF.

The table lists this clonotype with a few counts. CDR3 DNA sequence: TGCGCCAGCAGCCAAGATCTGCGCGAGCAGTACTTC. Its translation: CASSQDLREQYF. This rearrangement joins TRBV4-1 to TRBJ2-7; no firm D call. Trimming removed 0 bases at V and 6 bases at J, with 6 bases between. Germline V gene lookup returns CDR1 MGHRA and CDR2 YSYEKL. The CDR3 sequence is 12 residues long.

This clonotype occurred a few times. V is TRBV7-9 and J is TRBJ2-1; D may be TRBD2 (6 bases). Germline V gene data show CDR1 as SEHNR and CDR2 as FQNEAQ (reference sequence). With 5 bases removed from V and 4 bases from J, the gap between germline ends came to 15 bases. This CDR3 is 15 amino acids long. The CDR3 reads CASSKTSPGYNEQFF. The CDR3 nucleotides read TGTGCCAGCAGCAAAACTAGCCCGGGGTACAATGAGCAGTTCTTC. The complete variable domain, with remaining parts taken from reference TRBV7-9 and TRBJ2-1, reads DTGVSQNPRHKITKRGQNVTFRCDPISEHNRLYWYRQTLGQGPEFLTYFQNEAQLEKSRLLSDRFSAERPKGSFSTLEIQRTEQGDSAMYLCASSKTSPGYNEQFFGPGTRLTVL.

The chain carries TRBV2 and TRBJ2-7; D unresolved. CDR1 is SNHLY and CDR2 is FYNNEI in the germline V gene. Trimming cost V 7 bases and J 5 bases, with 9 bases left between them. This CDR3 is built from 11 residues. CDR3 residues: CASNRRHEQYV. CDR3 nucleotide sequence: TGTGCCAGCAACCGGCGCCACGAGCAGTACGTC.

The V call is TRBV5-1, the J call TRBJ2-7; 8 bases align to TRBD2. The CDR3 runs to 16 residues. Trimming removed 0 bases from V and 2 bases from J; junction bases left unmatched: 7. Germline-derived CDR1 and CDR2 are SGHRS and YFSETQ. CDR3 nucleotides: TGCGCCAGCAGCTTGGCAGCGACTAGCGCACCCTACGAGCAGTACTTC. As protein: CASSLAATSAPYEQYF.

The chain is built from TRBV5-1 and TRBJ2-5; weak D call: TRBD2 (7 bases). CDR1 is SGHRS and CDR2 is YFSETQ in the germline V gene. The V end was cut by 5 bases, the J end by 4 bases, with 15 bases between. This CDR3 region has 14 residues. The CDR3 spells CASRKGGPVETQYF. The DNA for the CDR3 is TGCGCCAGCAGAAAGGGGGGGCCGGTAGAGACCCAGTACTTC. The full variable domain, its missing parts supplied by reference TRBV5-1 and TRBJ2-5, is KAGVTQTPRYLIKTRGQQVTLSCSPISGHRSVSWYQQTPGQGLQFLFEYFSETQRNKGNFPGRFSGRQFSNSRSEMNVSTLELGDSALYLCASRKGGPVETQYFGPGTRLLVL.